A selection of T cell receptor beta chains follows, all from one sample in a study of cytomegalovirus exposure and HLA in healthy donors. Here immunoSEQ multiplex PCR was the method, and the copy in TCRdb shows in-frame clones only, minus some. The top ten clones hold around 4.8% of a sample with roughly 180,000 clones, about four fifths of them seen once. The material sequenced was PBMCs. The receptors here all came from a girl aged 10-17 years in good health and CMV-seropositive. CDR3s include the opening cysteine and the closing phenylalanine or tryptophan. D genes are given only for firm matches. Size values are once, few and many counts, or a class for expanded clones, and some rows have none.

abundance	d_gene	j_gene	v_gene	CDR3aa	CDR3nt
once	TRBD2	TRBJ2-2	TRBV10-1	CASRAGGPGGELFF	TGCGCCAGTCGAGCGGGGGGGCCCGGCGGGGAGCTGTTTTTT
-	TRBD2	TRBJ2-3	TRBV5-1	CASSSVELAGGPVTDTQYF	TGCGCCAGCAGCTCGGTAGAACTAGCGGGGGGGCCGGTGACAGATACGCAGTATTTT
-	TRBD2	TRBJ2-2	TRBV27	CASTRLAGRGNTGELFF	TGTGCCAGCACCCGACTAGCGGGGAGGGGTAACACCGGGGAGCTGTTTTTT
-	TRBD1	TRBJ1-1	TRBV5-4	CASSPGQGGTEAFF	TGTGCCAGCAGCCCGGGACAGGGGGGCACTGAAGCTTTCTTT
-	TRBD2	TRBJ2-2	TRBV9	CASSPPGGTGELFF	TGTGCCAGCAGCCCGCCCGGGGGGACCGGGGAGCTGTTTTTT
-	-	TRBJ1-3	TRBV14	CASSPRAGNTIYF	TGTGCCAGCAGCCCCAGGGCCGGAAACACCATATATTTT
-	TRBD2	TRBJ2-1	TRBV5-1	CASSVYLLAGGLNEQFF	TGCGCCAGCAGCGTTTACCTACTAGCGGGGGGTCTCAATGAGCAGTTCTTC
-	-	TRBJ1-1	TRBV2	CASSEQGKNTEAFF	TGTGCCAGCAGTGAACAGGGGAAGAACACTGAAGCTTTCTTT
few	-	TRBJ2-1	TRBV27	CASRPAGLSSYNEQFF	TGTGCCAGCAGGCCCGCGGGGCTAAGCTCCTACAATGAGCAGTTCTTC
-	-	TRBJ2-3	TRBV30	CAWSVGGSGTDTQYF	TGTGCCTGGAGTGTTGGGGGGTCGGGCACAGATACGCAGTATTTT
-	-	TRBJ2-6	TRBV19	CASSIGGPGANVLTF	TGTGCCAGTAGTATTGGAGGGCCCGGGGCCAACGTCCTGACTTTC
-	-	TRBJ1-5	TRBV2	CASNEDRFSNQPQHF	TGTGCCAGCAATGAAGACAGGTTTAGCAATCAGCCCCAGCATTTT
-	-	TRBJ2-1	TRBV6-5	CASSGHESSYNEQFF	TGTGCCAGCAGCGGACACGAGAGCTCCTACAATGAGCAGTTCTTC
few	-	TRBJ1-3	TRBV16	CASSAHGLADGNTIYF	TGTGCCAGCAGCGCGCACGGACTTGCAGACGGAAACACCATATATTTT
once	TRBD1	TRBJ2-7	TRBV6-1	CASSARGRKNEQYF	TGTGCCAGCAGTGCTAGGGGGCGGAAGAACGAGCAGTACTTC
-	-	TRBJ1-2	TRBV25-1	CASSDLEGNGSYGYTF	TGTGCCAGCAGTGATCTGGAGGGGAACGGGAGCTATGGCTACACCTTC
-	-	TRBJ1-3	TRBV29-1	CSAEVTLGNTIYF	TGCAGCGCCGAAGTGACTCTTGGAAACACCATATATTTT
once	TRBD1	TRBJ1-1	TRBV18	CASSLQGPLAEAFF	TGTGCCAGCTCACTACAGGGGCCCCTCGCTGAAGCTTTCTTT
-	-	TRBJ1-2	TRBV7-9	CASQTETDLIEGYTF	TGTGCCAGCCAAACAGAGACAGATTTGATTGAAGGCTACACCTTC
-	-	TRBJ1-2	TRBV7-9	CASSPRQGFNYGYTF	TGTGCCAGCAGCCCCCGCCAGGGATTCAACTATGGCTACACCTTC
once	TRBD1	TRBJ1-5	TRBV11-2	CASSPGTGGKVSNQPQHF	TGTGCCAGCAGCCCCGGGACAGGGGGCAAAGTAAGCAATCAGCCCCAGCATTTT
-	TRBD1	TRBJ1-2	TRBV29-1	CSVRTGPNYGYTF	TGCAGCGTCCGGACAGGCCCTAACTATGGCTACACCTTC
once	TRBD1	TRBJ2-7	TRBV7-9	CASSPGQGIFYEQYF	TGTGCCAGCAGCCCCGGACAGGGAATATTCTACGAGCAGTACTTC
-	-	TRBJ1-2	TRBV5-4	CASSLDGDYGYTF	TGTGCCAGCAGCTTGGACGGGGACTATGGCTACACCTTC
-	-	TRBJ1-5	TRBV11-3	CASSLDGNQPQHF	TGTGCCAGCAGCTTAGACGGTAATCAGCCCCAGCATTTT
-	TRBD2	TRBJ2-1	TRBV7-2	CASSLWASGGAAYNEQFF	TGTGCCAGCAGCTTATGGGCTAGCGGGGGGGCAGCCTACAATGAGCAGTTCTTC
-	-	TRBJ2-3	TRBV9	CASSGEGASTDTQYF	TGTGCCAGCAGCGGAGAAGGGGCTAGCACAGATACGCAGTATTTT
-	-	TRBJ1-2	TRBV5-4	CASSSPVGGYTF	TGTGCCAGCAGCTCCCCAGTCGGGGGCTACACCTTC
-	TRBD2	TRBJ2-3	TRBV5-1	CASSTQRGGPSTDTQYF	TGCGCCAGCAGCACCCAGCGGGGGGGTCCTAGCACAGATACGCAGTATTTT